This is a list of T cell receptor beta chains from one sample in a study of cytomegalovirus exposure and HLA in healthy donors. The repertoire was sequenced with immunoSEQ multiplex PCR; TCRdb's copy has only in-frame clones and lacks some. The table has some 130,000 clones, 77% seen once. Sequencing was carried out using PBMCs. The receptor set was obtained from a male donor in good health and CMV-seronegative. Both conserved end residues are part of each CDR3. Fields, in order: J gene, CDR3 length, V gene, clone size, D gene, CDR3 protein, CDR3 DNA. The D gene is left open where the match is weak. Rows give clone size only sometimes, using once, few, many, or a class for an expanded clone.

TRBJ2-7,18,TRBV4-1,few,TRBD2,CASSQVGRTSGGPYEQYF,TGCGCCAGCAGCCAAGTTGGCCGGACTAGCGGGGGACCCTACGAGCAGTACTTC
TRBJ2-5,15,TRBV27,-,-,CASSSRTVPGETQYF,TGTGCCAGCAGTTCACGGACAGTCCCGGGGGAGACCCAGTACTTC
TRBJ1-2,11,TRBV4-1,-,-,CASKGHPGYTF,TGCGCCAGTAAGGGACATCCGGGCTACACCTTC
TRBJ2-7,14,TRBV6-5,-,-,CASSYSADLYEQYF,TGTGCCAGCAGTTACAGCGCAGACCTATACGAGCAGTACTTC
TRBJ2-3,16,TRBV14,-,TRBD2,CASSHLGGGSTDTQYF,TGTGCCAGCAGCCATCTCGGGGGGGGGAGCACAGATACGCAGTATTTT
TRBJ2-1,15,TRBV11-2,once,TRBD2,CASSHDLAGGREQFF,TGTGCCAGCAGCCACGACCTAGCGGGGGGCCGCGAGCAGTTCTTC
TRBJ1-1,14,TRBV6-6,-,-,CASSRPGKNTEAFF,TGTGCCAGCAGCCGCCCAGGGAAGAACACTGAAGCTTTCTTT
TRBJ1-6,18,TRBV25-1,-,TRBD1,CASSELGTGRLYNSPLHF,TGTGCCAGCAGTGAATTAGGGACAGGCCGACTCTATAATTCACCCCTCCACTTT
TRBJ2-3,14,TRBV2,-,-,CASSGTRTIDTQYF,TGTGCCAGCAGCGGAACTAGAACCATCGATACGCAGTATTTT
TRBJ2-1,17,TRBV5-1,-,TRBD2,CASSPTTSGSSYNEQFF,TGCGCCAGCAGCCCTACGACTAGCGGAAGCTCCTACAATGAGCAGTTCTTC
TRBJ2-7,11,TRBV7-9,-,-,CSSSSLSEQYF,TGTTCCAGCAGCTCCTTATCCGAGCAGTACTTC
TRBJ2-2,15,TRBV9,few,-,CASSAGLANTGELFF,TGTGCCAGCAGCGCGGGACTGGCGAACACCGGGGAGCTGTTTTTT
TRBJ1-1,16,TRBV5-1,-,-,CASSPGGRERRAEAFF,TGCGCCAGCAGCCCCGGGGGGCGTGAGCGGAGGGCTGAAGCTTTCTTT
TRBJ2-3,15,TRBV18,-,-,CASSPRSVPTDTQYF,TGTGCCAGCTCACCACGGTCAGTTCCCACAGATACGCAGTATTTT
TRBJ2-2,14,TRBV27,-,-,CASSFGLGPGELFF,TGTGCCAGCAGTTTTGGATTGGGGCCCGGGGAGCTGTTTTTT